One and the same sample provided the 20 T cell receptor beta chains below, sequenced in a study of CD8 T cells in Susac syndrome. RNA was extracted with the RNeasy kit, and a quantity of about 0.45 to 1 ug was reverse transcribed using random hexamers. Using its own MiXCR run on the immunoSEQ multiplex PCR reads, TCRdb lists one record per CDR3 protein. Of about 210,000 distinct CDR3 sequences in the sample, about 94% were seen once. Source material: CD4+ T cells from PBMCs. These receptor sequences come from a human donor in good health.

The genes are TRBV27 and TRBJ2-2, with D tentatively TRBD2 (6 bases). The V gene's germline CDR1 is MNHEY and CDR2 SMNVEV (reference sequence). V lost 4 bases to trimming and J lost 3 bases, with 9 bases between them. The CDR3 runs to 14 residues. The DNA of the CDR3 is TGTGCCAGCAGTTACGGGGGTTACACCGGGGAGCTGTTTTTT. Amino acid sequence: CASSYGGYTGELFF.

The chain recombines TRBV2 with TRBJ2-2; the match to TRBD1 covers 7 bases. J gave up 3 bases and V 4 bases, and 5 bases lay outside the gene matches. The germline V gene has CDR1 SNHLY and CDR2 FYNNEI. CDR3 length equals 15 residues. CDR3 coding DNA: TGTGCCAGCAGTGGTAGGGGGCGCCACACCGGGGAGCTGTTTTTT. Its translation is CASSGRGRHTGELFF.

V usage is TRBV30 and J usage is TRBJ2-1, with D tentatively TRBD1 (6 bases). The CDR3 has 12 residues. Trimming removed 2 bases from V and 7 bases from J, with 9 bases in between. The germline V gene encodes CDR1 GTSNPN and CDR2 SVGIG (reference sequence). Here the CDR3 DNA reads TGTGCCTGGAGTCTACAGGGTAATGAGCAGTTCTTC. This encodes CAWSLQGNEQFF.

This clonotype was detected once. V is TRBV3-1 and J is TRBJ1-6, with D uncertain. V gave up 1 base and J gave up 10 bases, with 8 bases separating them. The CDR3 is 13 amino acids. Germline values: CDR1 LGHDT, CDR2 YNNKEL (reference sequence). For the CDR3, the DNA is TGTGCCAGCAGCCAAGGGAGGCACTCACCCCTCCACTTT. Amino acid sequence: CASSQGRHSPLHF.

This rearrangement joins TRBV5-1 to TRBJ2-1, with TRBD2 identical over 15 bases. The CDR3 totals 16 residues. The germline CDR1 and CDR2 sequences are SGHRS and YFSETQ. J gave up 7 bases and V 3 bases, and 5 bases lay outside the gene matches. CDR3 region: CASSSLGTSGRNEQFF. Written as DNA, the CDR3 is TGCGCCAGCAGCTCCTTAGGGACTAGCGGGAGGAATGAGCAGTTCTTC.

The chain has TRBV6-1 and TRBJ2-3, with D perhaps TRBD1 or TRBD2 (5 bases each). V was shortened by 6 bases and J by 2 bases, with 18 bases between the two germline ends. The CDR3 contains 16 residues. Germline loops: CDR1 MNHNS, CDR2 SASEGT. CDR3 loop: CASSPGTVLHTDTQYF. CDR3 in DNA: TGTGCCAGCAGCCCGGGGACCGTCCTTCACACAGATACGCAGTATTTT.

This chain connects TRBV12-3 or TRBV12-4 to TRBJ1-2; 7 nucleotides agree with TRBD1. This CDR3 is 14 amino acids long. The junction had 11 bases not matched to a gene; V was cut back by 5 bases and J by 8 bases. In DNA, the CDR3 is TGTGCCAGCAGTCCTCCGGGACAGATGAAAGGCTACACCTTC. It is translated as CASSPPGQMKGYTF.

The genes are TRBV6-6 and TRBJ1-1; D unclear. The CDR3 is 13 residues long. The ends were cut back, 10 bases at V and 0 bases at J, with 12 bases in the middle. The germline CDR1 and CDR2 sequences are MNHNY and SVGAGI (reference sequence). CDR3 sequence: CAILSPMNTEAFF. The CDR3 nucleotides read TGTGCCATCTTGAGTCCTATGAACACTGAAGCTTTCTTT.

The rearrangement uses TRBV5-1 and TRBJ2-5; D is perhaps TRBD1 or TRBD2 (6 bases each). In germline, CDR1 is SGHRS, CDR2 YFSETQ. Trimming left V 0 bases short and J 5 bases short, with 11 bases between. This CDR3 has 14 amino acids. The CDR3 loop is CASSLGSGAETQYF. The CDR3 region has the DNA TGCGCCAGCAGCTTGGGTTCGGGGGCGGAGACCCAGTACTTC.

J is TRBJ1-5 and V is TRBV18; D gene unclear. The CDR3 spans 15 residues. V lost 2 bases, J lost 0 bases, and 8 bases lay in between. Germline V gene sequence: CDR1 KGHSH, CDR2 LQKENI. The CDR3, as DNA: TGTGCCAGCTCACCAAGCCGGGCTAGCAATCAGCCCCAGCATTTT. Translated, it gives CASSPSRASNQPQHF. Using reference TRBV18 and TRBJ1-5 for the parts outside the CDR3, the full variable domain is NAGVMQNPRHLVRRRGQEARLRCSPMKGHSHVYWYRQLPEEGLKFMVYLQKENIIDESGMPKERFSAEFPKEGPSILRIQQVVRGDSAAYFCASSPSRASNQPQHFGDGTRLSIL.

The CDR3 sequence is CASSPPPRAPRYEQYF. Written as DNA, the CDR3 is TGTGCCAGCAGTCCCCCCCCGCGAGCTCCGCGTTACGAGCAGTACTTC. The chain recombines TRBV28 with TRBJ2-7; D gene ambiguous. From germline, CDR1 is MDHEN and CDR2 SYDVKM. CDR3 length: 16 residues. Trimming took 5 bases from V and 4 from J, leaving 21 bases between them.

The V call is TRBV5-1, the J call TRBJ2-2; 10 positions agree with TRBD1. This CDR3 is built from 16 residues. Germline CDR1 and CDR2: SGHRS and YFSETQ. J was trimmed by 5 bases and V by 4 bases; bases with no gene match: 8. CDR3 residues: CASSPRGQGRTGELFF. CDR3 nucleotide sequence: TGCGCCAGCAGCCCTAGGGGACAGGGGAGAACCGGGGAGCTGTTTTTT. The complete variable domain, with remaining parts taken from reference TRBV5-1 and TRBJ2-2, reads KAGVTQTPRYLIKTRGQQVTLSCSPISGHRSVSWYQQTPGQGLQFLFEYFSETQRNKGNFPGRFSGRQFSNSRSEMNVSTLELGDSALYLCASSPRGQGRTGELFFGEGSRLTVL.

This rearrangement joins TRBV3-1 to TRBJ2-7, with TRBD2 identical over 7 bases. Germline trimming cut 5 bases from V and 8 bases from J; bases unmatched to any gene: 9. The length of the CDR3 is 13 residues. CDR1 is LGHDT, CDR2 YNNKEL, per germline (reference sequence). The CDR3 DNA follows: TGTGCCAGCAGCGAGAGACTAGCAACGAAGCAGTACTTC. As protein: CASSERLATKQYF.

V usage is TRBV5-1 and J usage is TRBJ2-1; 7 bases match TRBD2. This CDR3 has 12 amino acids. Looked up from germline, CDR1 is SGHRS and CDR2 is YFSETQ. J was trimmed by 12 bases and V by 4 bases; bases with no gene match: 7. DNA for the CDR3: TGCGCCAGCAGCGAAGGAGGGAGGGGGCAGTTCTTC. The encoded protein is CASSEGGRGQFF. The variable domain in full, completed from reference TRBV5-1 and TRBJ2-1, reads KAGVTQTPRYLIKTRGQQVTLSCSPISGHRSVSWYQQTPGQGLQFLFEYFSETQRNKGNFPGRFSGRQFSNSRSEMNVSTLELGDSALYLCASSEGGRGQFFGPGTRLTVL.

V is TRBV19 and J is TRBJ1-5; TRBD1 matches 7 bases. The ends lost 8 bases at V and 7 bases at J; junction bases unmatched: 8. CDR3 length equals 13 residues. The germline gives CDR1 LNHDA, CDR2 SQIVND (reference sequence). CDR3 sequence reads: CASGEGARQPQHF. The CDR3, as DNA: TGTGCCAGTGGAGAGGGGGCGAGACAGCCCCAGCATTTT.

The V and J genes are TRBV7-9 and TRBJ1-6, with D hard to call. This CDR3 has 15 residues. V lost 3 bases to trimming and J lost 4 bases, with 10 bases between them. The germline V gene encodes CDR1 SEHNR and CDR2 FQNEAQ (reference sequence). CDR3 residues: CASSLSNIYNSPLHF. CDR3 bases: TGTGCCAGCAGCTTGAGTAACATATATAATTCACCCCTCCACTTT.

The V gene is TRBV29-1, the J gene TRBJ2-5; 11 positions match TRBD1. The V gene end was trimmed by 5 bases and the J gene end by 5 bases; junction bases not matched to a gene: 7. This CDR3 region has 14 residues. CDR1 SQVTM and CDR2 ANQGSEA come from the germline V gene. This chain's CDR3 is CSVSRTGGWETQYF. CDR3 nucleotide sequence: TGCAGCGTTTCTCGGACAGGGGGCTGGGAGACCCAGTACTTC.

There are a few counts of this clonotype. V usage is TRBV7-6 and J usage is TRBJ1-4; the D is unclear. Germline V lookup: CDR1 SGHVS, CDR2 FNYEAQ. The germline V and J ends were trimmed by 8 bases and 4 bases, with 11 bases remaining between them. The CDR3 contains 13 residues. CDR3 sequence reads: CASGAVSNEKLFF. The CDR3, as DNA: TGTGCCAGCGGTGCAGTCAGTAATGAAAAACTGTTTTTT. Full variable domain (rest looked up from reference TRBV7-6 and TRBJ1-4): GAGVSQSPRYKVTKRGQDVALRCDPISGHVSLYWYRQALGQGPEFLTYFNYEAQQDKSGLPNDRFSAERPEGSISTLTIQRTEQRDSAMYRCASGAVSNEKLFFGSGTQLSVL.

The chain employs TRBV30 and TRBJ2-3, with 11 bases lining up with TRBD2. The CDR3 spans 13 residues. Per germline, CDR1 GTSNPN and CDR2 SVGIG (reference sequence). V shed 0 bases, J shed 9 bases, and the junction held 2 bases outside the gene matches. CDR3 sequence: CAWSVLAGDTQYF. The CDR3 nucleotides read TGTGCCTGGAGTGTACTAGCGGGGGACACGCAGTATTTT.

V and J are TRBV6-6 and TRBJ2-2; TRBD2 agrees at 10 bases. Germline CDR1 and CDR2: MNHNY and SVGAGI (reference sequence). With 10 bases clipped from V and 1 base from J, the junction kept 3 bases outside the gene matches. The CDR3 totals 14 residues. As DNA, the CDR3 is TGTGCCATATTAGCGGGGGGGAACACCGGGGAGCTGTTTTTT. Amino acid sequence: CAILAGGNTGELFF.